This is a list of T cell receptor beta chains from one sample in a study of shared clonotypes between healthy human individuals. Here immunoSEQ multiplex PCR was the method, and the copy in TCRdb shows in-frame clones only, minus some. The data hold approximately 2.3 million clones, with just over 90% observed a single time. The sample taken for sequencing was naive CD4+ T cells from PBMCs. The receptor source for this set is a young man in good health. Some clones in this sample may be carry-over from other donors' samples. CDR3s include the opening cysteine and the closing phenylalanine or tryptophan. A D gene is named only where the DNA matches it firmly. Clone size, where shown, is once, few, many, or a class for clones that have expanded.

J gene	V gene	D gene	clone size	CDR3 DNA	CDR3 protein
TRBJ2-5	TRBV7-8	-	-	TGTGCCAGCAGCTTAGTTAGGCATATCCAAGAGACCCAGTACTTC	CASSLVRHIQETQYF
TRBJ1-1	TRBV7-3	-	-	TGTGCCAGCAGCTCACCCTCGGACGGGAACACTGAAGCTTTCTTT	CASSSPSDGNTEAFF
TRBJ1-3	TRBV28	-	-	TGTGCCAGCAGTCGTGGGGGGACTGGAAACACCATATATTTT	CASSRGGTGNTIYF
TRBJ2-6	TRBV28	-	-	TGTGCCAGCAGCTTCTCTCTTTCGGGACTGACTAGATCTGGGGCCAACGTCCTGACTTTC	CASSFSLSGLTRSGANVLTF
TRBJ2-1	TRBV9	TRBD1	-	TGTGCCAGCAGCGGATGGACAGGAAACAATGAGCAGTTCTTC	CASSGWTGNNEQFF
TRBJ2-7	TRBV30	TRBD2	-	TGTGCCTGGACGGGGGGGGCGGTATCCTACGAGCAGTACTTC	CAWTGGAVSYEQYF
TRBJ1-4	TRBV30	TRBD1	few	TGTGCCTGGAGGGACAGGCCCAGGGAAAAACTGTTTTTT	CAWRDRPREKLFF
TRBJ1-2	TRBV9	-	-	TGTGCCAGCAGCGCACGGGGGGGCTACACCTTC	CASSARGGYTF
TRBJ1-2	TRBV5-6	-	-	TGTGCCAGCAGCTTACGGGTGGGCGGCTACACCTTC	CASSLRVGGYTF
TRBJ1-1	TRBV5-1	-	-	TGCGCCAGCAGCTTTGACAGGTTGAACACTGAAGCTTTCTTT	CASSFDRLNTEAFF
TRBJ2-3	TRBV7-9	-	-	TGTGCCAGCAGCCCCCAGGGGGGCCCCACAGATACGCAGTATTTT	CASSPQGGPTDTQYF
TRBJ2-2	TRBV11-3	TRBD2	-	TGTGCCAGCAGCTTAGATGTCCGGGGGGCGAACACCGGGGAGCTGTTTTTT	CASSLDVRGANTGELFF
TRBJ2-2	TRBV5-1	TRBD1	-	TGCGCCAGCAGCTTGCCGACAGGGGTTAGCACCGGGGAGCTGTTTTTT	CASSLPTGVSTGELFF
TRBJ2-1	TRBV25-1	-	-	TGTGCCAGCAGTGAATATGCGGGATCGGGGAAGGAGCAGTTCTTC	CASSEYAGSGKEQFF
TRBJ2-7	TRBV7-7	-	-	TGTGCCAGCAGCTTAGAAGGGGAGGCCCACGAGCAGTACTTC	CASSLEGEAHEQYF
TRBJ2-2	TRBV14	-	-	TGTGCCAGCAGCCGCTTCTCACCAGTGGGATATACCACCGGGGAGCTGTTTTTT	CASSRFSPVGYTTGELFF
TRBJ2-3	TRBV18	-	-	TGTGCCAGCTCGCTGATAGCTAGCGGACAGACTAGCACAGATACGCAGTATTTT	CASSLIASGQTSTDTQYF
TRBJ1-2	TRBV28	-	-	TGTGCCAGCACCCTGGGACCACTCTATGGCTACACCTTC	CASTLGPLYGYTF
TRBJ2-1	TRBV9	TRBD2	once	TGTGCCAGCAGCCAACTAGCGGGAGCCAATGAGCAGTTCTTC	CASSQLAGANEQFF
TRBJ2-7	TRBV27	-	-	TGTGCCAGCAGTTTGGTGGAGGGTACCTACGAGCAGTACTTC	CASSLVEGTYEQYF
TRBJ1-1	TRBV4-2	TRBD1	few	TGTGCCAGCAGCCAATACGGGACAGCGAACACTGAAGCTTTCTTT	CASSQYGTANTEAFF
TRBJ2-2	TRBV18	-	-	TGTGCCAGCTCACCAATGCGAGGGGCAGGGGAGCTGTTTTTT	CASSPMRGAGELFF
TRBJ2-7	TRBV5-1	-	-	TGCGCCAGCTCCAGACAGGGAGGATTCTCCTACGAGCAGTACTTC	CASSRQGGFSYEQYF